This T cell receptor (beta chain) stems from a study of T-cell reconstitution after alpha-beta-depleted transplantation in children. This CDR3 is 13 amino acids long. Germline loops: CDR1 SGHTA, CDR2 FQGTGA. J gave up 6 bases and V 3 bases, and 4 bases lay outside the gene matches. Unique molecular identifiers were used to barcode this TCRbeta library. TCRdb reanalysed the PCR reads using MiXCR and keeps one entry per CDR3 protein. Of fewer than 1 million distinct CDR3 sequences listed, approximately 15% are singletons. Only a few counts were recorded for this clonotype. The sequenced sample was PBMCs, mostly from graft donor cells, obtained 360 days after TCRalphabeta/CD19-depleted stem cell transplant. The chain carries TRBV7-3 and TRBJ1-1, with 7 bases lining up with TRBD1. The TCR sequence derives from a male patient under 18 who had a stem cell transplant for acute lymphoblastic leukemia, so the T cells may come from the graft donor. The CDR3 protein is CASSFTGVAEAFF. CDR3 sequence (DNA): TGTGCCAGCAGCTTTACAGGGGTCGCTGAAGCTTTCTTT.